This T cell receptor beta chain derives from a study of blood T cells in healthy people across ages. For the study at large: The template switching approach captured approximately one barcoded beta molecule for every two T cells. General observations from the study: Naive T cell percentage by flow cytometry tracked strongly with beta diversity.

A sample-barcoded 5' primer and a J-beta primer mix were used in a second PCR of roughly 6 to 11 cycles. Using its own MiXCR run on the 5' RACE reads, TCRdb lists one record per CDR3 protein. This table holds about 650,000 distinct CDR3 sequences, roughly 32% found once. This clonotype was seen at least ten times. The antigen is not known. The clonotype was recovered from a woman aged 80 or older in good health. The sample comprised blood.

The CDR3, as DNA: TGCGCCAGCAACGGGGGGGTCACAGATACGCAGTATTTT. Amino acid sequence: CASNGGVTDTQYF. V and J are TRBV5-1 and TRBJ2-3; 8 positions match TRBD2. V shed 6 bases, J shed 2 bases, and the junction held 2 bases outside the gene matches. The germline V gene encodes CDR1 SGHRS and CDR2 YFSETQ. This CDR3 is 13 amino acids long.